This TCR beta chain appears in the sequencing data of a study of cytomegalovirus exposure and HLA in healthy donors. Study overall: Within the Caucasian-associated ancestry cluster were around four fifths of the approximately 400 genotyped donors. Findings of the study overall: In all likelihood, a cluster of highly shared sequence variants was a sequencing artifact. TCR beta V- and J-gene trimming was later associated with a missense DCLRE1C variant.

The PCR used 60 Vbeta and 13 Jbeta primers. Authors' methods: Per a later analysis, the number of unique TCR beta chains was around 79 million, of which 9 million to 14 million were shared. The method was immunoSEQ multiplex PCR; TCRdb's version includes in-frame clones alone and lacks a portion of them. The V and J calls and clone size were taken over from that table, and D and trimming were inferred from the DNA. The sample has about 180,000 clones, approximately 88% seen once. Concerning this clone itself: Its antigen is not known.

V shed 3 bases and J shed 6 bases, with 14 bases lying between them. From germline, CDR1 is LGHNA and CDR2 YSLEER. This CDR3 has 14 amino acids. The sample comprised PBMCs. This TCR derives from a boy between 2 and 10 years old in good health and CMV-seronegative. V and J are TRBV4-3 and TRBJ1-1, with TRBD1 as a possible D gene (5 bases). Written as DNA, the CDR3 is TGCGCCAGCAGCCATGGTACCGGGGGAGCTGAAGCTTTCTTT. Encoded protein: CASSHGTGGAEAFF.